This T cell receptor beta chain was observed in a study of cytomegalovirus exposure and HLA in healthy donors. Regarding the study as a whole: Later genetic work tied a missense DCLRE1C variant to beta-chain V and J trimming. In a later analysis, specific HLA alleles were associated with approximately 16,000 TCR beta sequences at a 0.05 false discovery rate.

It was with 60 Vbeta and 13 Jbeta primers that the PCR ran. Sequencing was performed with immunoSEQ multiplex PCR; in TCRdb, only in-frame clones are kept and a portion is missing. The sample's table shows about 140,000 clones. V lost 2 bases to trimming and J lost 11 bases; unmatched junction nucleotides: 16. The V gene's germline CDR1 is SGHDT and CDR2 YYEEEE. This CDR3 is 16 amino acids long. About this clone itself: Antigen unknown. At the DNA level, this CDR3 is encoded by other sequences in the same sample as well.

Sequenced material: PBMCs. V gene TRBV5-6 combines with J gene TRBJ1-1, with 9 bases lining up with TRBD1. The receptor was isolated from a woman aged 18-29 years in good health and CMV-seronegative. The CDR3 nucleotides read TGTGCCAGCAGCTTTCCTCCGGGACAGGGCCTCCTTGTGGCTTTCTTT. Translating gives CASSFPPGQGLLVAFF.